This TCR beta chain was sequenced for a study of blood T cells in healthy people across ages. Study as a whole: T cells yielded about one barcoded beta molecule per two cells through template switching.

RNA extraction gave at least 5 micrograms of total RNA per sample. The CDR3 contains 15 residues. Looked up from germline, CDR1 is SGHRS and CDR2 is YFSETQ. V shed 3 bases and J 2 bases; nucleotides not matched to a gene: 5. On this clonotype itself: The antigen is undetermined.

Study-wide results and limits: Changes seen in expanded clonotypes were possibly confounded by donor CMV status left unknown.

Sample-barcoded 5' priming and a J-beta primer mix drove a second PCR of 7 to 11 cycles. TCRdb itself ran the 5' RACE reads through MiXCR, one entry per CDR3 protein. The sample holds around 800,000 distinct CDR3 sequences, around 68% seen once. The specimen sequenced was blood. This TCR came from a man aged 25-45 years in good health. J is TRBJ2-7 and V is TRBV5-1; 10 bases line up with TRBD1. CDR3: CASSSTGGAPYEQYF. CDR3 nucleotide sequence: TGCGCCAGCAGCTCGACAGGGGGCGCGCCCTACGAGCAGTACTTC. The complete variable domain, with remaining parts taken from reference TRBV5-1 and TRBJ2-7, reads KAGVTQTPRYLIKTRGQQVTLSCSPISGHRSVSWYQQTPGQGLQFLFEYFSETQRNKGNFPGRFSGRQFSNSRSEMNVSTLELGDSALYLCASSSTGGAPYEQYFGPGTRLTVT.